This T cell receptor beta chain was documented in a study of technical replicates of blood from several donors (dated by TCRdb to about 2017). The library came from the immunoSEQ multiplex PCR assay. TCRdb obtained this table from immuneACCESS and retained in-frame rearrangements with V and J assigned. These tables miss some clones; where compared with another copy, unresolved V genes account for less than half of the shortfall, and the remainder is unexplained. For this sample there are about 84,000 clones; 97% appear just once. Less than 0.2% of the sample is held by the ten biggest clonotypes. Taken from cysteine to phenylalanine, the CDR3 has 12 residues. CDR3 DNA is the only sequence kept; it has 36 bases, read in frame from the first base. Relative to germline, V is 3 bases shorter and J is 7 bases shorter, with 4 bases between their ends. The germline V gene supplies CDR1 SGHTA and CDR2 FQGTGA.

About this clone itself: It has no known antigen specificity. No quality values exist for individual bases; no much larger clone is one base distant.

The sequencing sample was made of T cells isolated from PBMCs. The source is a human donor in good health. The chain is made from TRBV7-3 and TRBJ1-6; the D segment cannot be called with confidence. The DNA sequence reads TGTGCCAGCAGCTTTCCGAATTCACCCCTCCACTTT. The encoded protein is CASSFPNSPLHF.